This T cell receptor (beta chain) was identified during a study of cytomegalovirus exposure and HLA in healthy donors. Study results and limitations: Roughly even sequencing depth across donors was the assumption behind the presence/absence analyses. Researchers reported in a later analysis that common viral pathogens appeared linked to several top clusters. There were some 150 TCR beta chains listed as cytomegalovirus-associated.

The CDR3 runs to 14 residues. Germline V lookup: CDR1 SGHTA, CDR2 FQGNSA. Comments on this clone: As yet, its antigen is unknown. Relative to the germline gene, one junction end is altered; a read error may explain this.

The PCR ran on 60 Vbeta and 13 Jbeta primers. Data came from immunoSEQ multiplex PCR; TCRdb stores just in-frame clones and leaves some out. The sample records 200,000 or so clones, roughly 83% being singletons. The receptor was isolated from a male donor in good health and CMV-seropositive. V usage is TRBV7-2 and J usage is TRBJ1-1; 7 positions match TRBD1. The sample taken for sequencing was PBMCs. The CDR3 DNA reads as TGTGCCAGCAGCTTGACAGGGAGTTACCCTGAGGCTTTCTTT. Protein product: CASSLTGSYPEAFF.